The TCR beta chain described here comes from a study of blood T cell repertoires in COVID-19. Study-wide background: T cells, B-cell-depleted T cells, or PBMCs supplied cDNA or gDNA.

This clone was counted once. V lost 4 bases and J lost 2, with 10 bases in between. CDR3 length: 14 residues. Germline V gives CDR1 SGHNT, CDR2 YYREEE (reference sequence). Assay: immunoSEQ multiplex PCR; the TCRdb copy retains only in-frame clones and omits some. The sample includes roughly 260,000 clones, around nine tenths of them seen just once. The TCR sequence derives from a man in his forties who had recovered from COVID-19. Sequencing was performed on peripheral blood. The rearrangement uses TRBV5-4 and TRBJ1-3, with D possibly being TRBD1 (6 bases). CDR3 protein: CASSDYRAGNTIYF. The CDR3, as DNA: TGTGCCAGCAGCGATTACAGGGCTGGAAACACCATATATTTT.